These 19 T cell receptor beta chains were sequenced from one sample in a study of blood T cells in healthy people across ages. Primed by a sample-barcoded 5' primer and a J-beta primer mix, a second PCR proceeded for 7 to 11 cycles. TCRdb processed the 5' RACE reads anew with MiXCR; each CDR3 protein has one entry. This sample has approximately 690,000 distinct CDR3 sequences, with roughly three fifths found just once. The sample was blood. The receptors shown here come from a man aged 55 to 70 in good health.

The chain uses TRBV20-1 and TRBJ2-7, with TRBD1 matching over 10 bases. CDR3 length: 15 residues. In germline, CDR1 is DFQATT, CDR2 SNEGSKA (reference sequence). V gave up 0 bases and J gave up 7 bases; unmatched junction bases: 9. Here the CDR3 DNA reads TGCAGTGCTAGAGAACCCGGGACAGGGGCCGGAGAGCAGTACTTC. It codes for CSAREPGTGAGEQYF.

This clonotype was seen a handful of times. This chain connects TRBV3-1 to TRBJ1-4; perhaps TRBD1 as D (6 bases). The CDR3 runs to 15 residues. The germline CDR1 and CDR2 sequences are LGHDT and YNNKEL (reference sequence). The ends were cut back, 5 bases at V and 2 bases at J, with 12 bases in the middle. The CDR3 loop reads CASSNGQTTNEKLFF. In DNA, the CDR3 is TGTGCCAGCAGCAACGGACAGACGACTAATGAAAAACTGTTTTTT.

The V and J genes are TRBV5-1 and TRBJ2-5; TRBD1 aligns across 8 bases. The V gene's germline CDR1 is SGHRS and CDR2 YFSETQ. J lost 9 bases, V lost 2 bases, and 15 bases had no gene match. CDR3 length: 16 amino acids. The CDR3 sequence is CASSLIPGGAGEAQYF. The CDR3 DNA reads TGCGCCAGCAGCTTAATTCCAGGGGGCGCTGGGGAGGCCCAGTACTTC.

The rearrangement uses TRBV4-2 and TRBJ1-4; D unresolved. The CDR3 totals 13 residues. V was cut by 2 bases and J by 8 bases, with 9 bases left in between. CDR1 is LGHNA and CDR2 is YNFKEQ in the germline V gene. This CDR3 reads CASSQITREKLFF. In DNA, the CDR3 is TGTGCCAGCAGCCAAATCACCCGAGAAAAACTGTTTTTT.

The sample holds a few counts of this clonotype. This chain uses TRBV7-8 with TRBJ2-7, with D possibly TRBD1 on 5 matching bases. Looked up from germline, CDR1 is SGHVS and CDR2 is FQNEAQ. This CDR3 region has 15 residues. Trimming removed 5 bases at V and 2 bases at J, with 16 bases between. The CDR3 DNA reads TGTGCCAGCAGCCCAGGCCAGGGTGGGCCCTACGAGCAGTACTTC. Translating it yields CASSPGQGGPYEQYF.

This rearrangement joins TRBV14 to TRBJ1-6; D ambiguous. The CDR3 is 13 amino acids. Germline CDR1 is SGHDN and CDR2 is FVKESK. V was trimmed by 7 bases and J by 6 bases, leaving 10 bases between them. DNA for the CDR3: TGTGCCAGCACCCCCAGCCTTAATTCACCCCTCCACTTT. Translation gives CASTPSLNSPLHF. Complete variable domain (other parts from reference TRBV14 and TRBJ1-6): EAGVTQFPSHSVIEKGQTVTLRCDPISGHDNLYWYRRVMGKEIKFLLHFVKESKQDESGMPNNRFLAERTGGTYSTLKVQPAELEDSGVYFCASTPSLNSPLHFGNGTRLTVT.

The rearrangement links TRBV29-1 to TRBJ2-3; D assignment may be TRBD1 or TRBD2 (6 bases each). V was cut by 4 bases and J by 5 bases, with 16 bases left in between. Germline CDR1 is SQVTM and CDR2 is ANQGSEA. This CDR3 has 14 amino acids. CDR3: CSVGRGPIGDTQYF. CDR3 nucleotide sequence: TGCAGCGTTGGTCGGGGGCCCATAGGAGATACGCAGTATTTT.

This clonotype was recorded a few times. The genes are TRBV20-1 and TRBJ2-1, with 15 bases lining up with TRBD2. With 5 bases clipped from V and 8 bases from J, the junction kept 7 bases outside the gene matches. The CDR3 covers 15 residues. Per germline, CDR1 DFQATT and CDR2 SNEGSKA (reference sequence). CDR3 coding DNA: TGCAGTGCTCCAGGGACTAGCGGGGGGCCCTATGAGCAGTTCTTC. This encodes CSAPGTSGGPYEQFF.

This clonotype has just a few counts. This chain connects TRBV20-1 to TRBJ2-5; perhaps TRBD1 as D (5 bases). In germline, CDR1 is DFQATT, CDR2 SNEGSKA (reference sequence). Trimming cost V 1 base and J 5 bases, with 14 bases left between them. This CDR3 has 14 residues. The CDR3 DNA reads as TGCAGTGCTAGAGTAGTGGGGCAAGGGGAGACCCAGTACTTC. Its translation: CSARVVGQGETQYF.

The chain couples TRBV28 to TRBJ1-2; possible D gene TRBD1, 6 bases. Trimming cost V 7 bases and J 2 bases, with 20 bases left between them. Germline V gives CDR1 MDHEN, CDR2 SYDVKM. This CDR3 region has 16 residues. CDR3 nucleotides: TGTGCCAGCACCCAAGGGGGGGGCCCCATAAACTATGGCTACACCTTC. This encodes CASTQGGGPINYGYTF.

The J gene is TRBJ1-2, the V gene TRBV5-3; D unresolved. TRBV5-3 is identified as an open reading frame with a role that is uncertain. Trimming took 0 bases from V and 4 from J, leaving 13 bases between them. This CDR3 has 15 residues. Here the CDR3 DNA reads TGTGCCAGAAGCTTGGTTGGCCAACCGGTCTATGGCTACACCTTC. Residues: CARSLVGQPVYGYTF.

This clonotype was found a few times. The chain combines TRBV6-5 with TRBJ2-5; D call uncertain. Germline assignment: CDR1 MNHEY and CDR2 SVGAGI. CDR3 length: 11 residues. Trimming shortened V by 2 bases and J by 13 bases, and 11 bases separated the two germline ends. The CDR3 is CASSYESRWYF. The CDR3 coding sequence is TGTGCCAGCAGTTACGAGTCTCGCTGGTACTTC.

This clonotype was seen only a few times. V and J are TRBV29-1 and TRBJ2-1; 7 positions agree with TRBD1. The CDR3 loop spans 13 amino acids. After removal of 4 bases from V and 7 bases from J, the junction contained 7 bases not matched to a gene. The V gene's germline CDR1 is SQVTM and CDR2 ANQGSEA. CDR3: CSVVKGAGNEQFF. DNA of the CDR3: TGCAGCGTTGTTAAGGGGGCTGGGAATGAGCAGTTCTTC.

V gene TRBV7-6 combines with J gene TRBJ2-4, with TRBD2 as a possible D gene (6 bases). The end of the DNA fits TRBJ2-7 better, so the J call may be wrong. Germline V gene sequence: CDR1 SGHVS, CDR2 FNYEAQ. The CDR3 spans 13 residues. CDR3 residues: CASSSDYHYEQYF. DNA of the CDR3: TGTGCCAGCAGCTCGGACTATCACTACGAGCAGTACTTC.

This clonotype was found a few times. V is TRBV9 and J is TRBJ2-1; 9 bases agree with TRBD1. This CDR3 region has 15 residues. Unmatched junction bases numbered 4, after V lost 6 bases and J lost 0 bases. CDR1 is SGDLS and CDR2 is YYNGEE in the germline V gene. CDR3 protein: CASTLDRGSYNEQFF. CDR3 nucleotides: TGTGCCAGCACCTTGGACAGGGGCTCCTACAATGAGCAGTTCTTC.

This chain joins TRBV3-1 and TRBJ2-1; 10 bases match TRBD2. This CDR3 is 17 amino acids long. CDR1 and CDR2 (germline): LGHDT, YNNKEL (reference sequence). The V and J ends lost 0 bases and 8 bases, in that order; junction bases with no gene match: 10. DNA for the CDR3: TGTGCCAGCAGCCAAGATAGCACTAGCGGGGTATCGGATGAGCAGTTCTTC. Its translation: CASSQDSTSGVSDEQFF.

The chain carries TRBV5-6 and TRBJ1-2, with D perhaps matching TRBD1 (5 bases). CDR1 SGHDT and CDR2 YYEEEE come from the germline V gene. Trimming shortened V by 0 bases and J by 2 bases, and 14 bases separated the two germline ends. The CDR3 loop spans 16 amino acids. CDR3 region: CASSLAGSGLNYGYTF. The CDR3 nucleotides read TGTGCCAGCAGCTTGGCCGGGTCAGGGCTAAACTATGGCTACACCTTC.

The chain is built from TRBV20-1 and TRBJ2-7; 9 positions match TRBD2. CDR1 is DFQATT and CDR2 is SNEGSKA in the germline V gene (reference sequence). The CDR3 covers 18 residues. The V segment lost 0 bases and the J segment 6 bases; nucleotides outside the gene matches: 18. CDR3 in DNA: TGCAGTGCTAGAGATCCAGGCGGTGGCGGGGGGGCTCGTCGCGAGCAGTACTTC. Protein: CSARDPGGGGGARREQYF.

A few counts support this clonotype. This chain joins TRBV29-1 and TRBJ2-5; perhaps TRBD1 as D (6 bases). CDR1 is SQVTM, CDR2 ANQGSEA, per germline. V lost 6 bases and J lost 2, with 13 bases in between. This CDR3 contains 13 residues. The DNA for the CDR3 is TGCAGCGTCCGACAGGACGGTCAAGAGACCCAGTACTTC. Translating gives CSVRQDGQETQYF.